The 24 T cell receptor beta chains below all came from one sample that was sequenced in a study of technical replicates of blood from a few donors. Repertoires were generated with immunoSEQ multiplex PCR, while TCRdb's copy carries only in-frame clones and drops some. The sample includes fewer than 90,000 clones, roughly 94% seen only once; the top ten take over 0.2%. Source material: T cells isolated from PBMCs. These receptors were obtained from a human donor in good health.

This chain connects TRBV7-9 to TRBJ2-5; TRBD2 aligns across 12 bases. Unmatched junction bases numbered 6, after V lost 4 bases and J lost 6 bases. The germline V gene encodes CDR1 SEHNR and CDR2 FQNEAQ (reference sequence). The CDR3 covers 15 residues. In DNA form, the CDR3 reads TGTGCCAGCAGCTCCCTAGCGGGAGGGCGGCAGACCCAGTACTTC. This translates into CASSSLAGGRQTQYF.

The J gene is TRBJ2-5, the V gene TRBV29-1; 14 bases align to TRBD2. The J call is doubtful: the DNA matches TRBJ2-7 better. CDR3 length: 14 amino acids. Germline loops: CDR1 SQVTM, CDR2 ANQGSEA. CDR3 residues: CSVGGTSGSNEQYF. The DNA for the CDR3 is TGCAGCGTCGGGGGGACTAGCGGGAGCAACGAGCAGTACTTC.

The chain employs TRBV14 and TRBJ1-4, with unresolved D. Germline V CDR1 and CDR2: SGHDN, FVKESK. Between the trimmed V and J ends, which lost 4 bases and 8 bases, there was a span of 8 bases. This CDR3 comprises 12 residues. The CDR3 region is CASSPFGEKLFF. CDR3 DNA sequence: TGTGCCAGCAGCCCTTTTGGCGAAAAACTGTTTTTT.

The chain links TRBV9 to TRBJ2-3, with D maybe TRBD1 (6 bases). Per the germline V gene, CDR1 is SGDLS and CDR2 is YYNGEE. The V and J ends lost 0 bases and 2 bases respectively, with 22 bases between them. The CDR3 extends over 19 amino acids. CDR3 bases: TGTGCCAGCAGCGTAGCTCTAGGGGGTGAAGCGGCAACCACAGATACGCAGTATTTT. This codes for CASSVALGGEAATTDTQYF.

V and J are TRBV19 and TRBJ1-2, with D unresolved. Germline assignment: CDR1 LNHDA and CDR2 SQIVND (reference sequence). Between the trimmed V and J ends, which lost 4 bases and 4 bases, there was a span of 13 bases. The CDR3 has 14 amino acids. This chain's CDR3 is CASSNSPMIYGYTF. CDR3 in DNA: TGTGCCAGTAGTAACTCTCCTATGATCTATGGCTACACCTTC. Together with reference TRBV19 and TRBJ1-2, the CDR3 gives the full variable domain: DGGITQSPKYLFRKEGQNVTLSCEQNLNHDAMYWYRQDPGQGLRLIYYSQIVNDFQKGDIAEGYSVSREKKESFPLTVTSAQKNPTAFYLCASSNSPMIYGYTFGSGTRLTVV.

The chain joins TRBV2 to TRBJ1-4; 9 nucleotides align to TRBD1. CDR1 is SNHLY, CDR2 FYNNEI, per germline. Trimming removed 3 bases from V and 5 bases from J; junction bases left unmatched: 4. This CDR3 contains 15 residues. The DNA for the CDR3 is TGTGCCAGCAGTGATAGGGGACAGGGAAATGAAAAACTGTTTTTT. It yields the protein CASSDRGQGNEKLFF.

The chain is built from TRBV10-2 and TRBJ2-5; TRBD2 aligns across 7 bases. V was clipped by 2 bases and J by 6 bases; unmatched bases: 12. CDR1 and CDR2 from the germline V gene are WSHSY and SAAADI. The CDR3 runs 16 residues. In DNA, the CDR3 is TGCGCCAGCAGTGAGCCGGGCGGCGGGGGTCTAAAGACCCAGTACTTC. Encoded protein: CASSEPGGGGLKTQYF.

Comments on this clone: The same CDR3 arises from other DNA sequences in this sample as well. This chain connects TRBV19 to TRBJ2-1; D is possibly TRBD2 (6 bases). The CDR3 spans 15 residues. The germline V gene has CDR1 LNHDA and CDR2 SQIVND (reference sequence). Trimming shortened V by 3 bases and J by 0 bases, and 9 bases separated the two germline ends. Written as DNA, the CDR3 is TGTGCCAGTAGTATGGGGGGAAGCTCCTACAATGAGCAGTTCTTC. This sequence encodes CASSMGGSSYNEQFF. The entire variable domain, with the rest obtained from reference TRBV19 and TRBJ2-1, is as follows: DGGITQSPKYLFRKEGQNVTLSCEQNLNHDAMYWYRQDPGQGLRLIYYSQIVNDFQKGDIAEGYSVSREKKESFPLTVTSAQKNPTAFYLCASSMGGSSYNEQFFGPGTRLTVL.

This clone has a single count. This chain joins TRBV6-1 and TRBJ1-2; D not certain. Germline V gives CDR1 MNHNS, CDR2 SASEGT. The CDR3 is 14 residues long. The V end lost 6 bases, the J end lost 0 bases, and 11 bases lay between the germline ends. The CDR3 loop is CASRFAAANYGYTF. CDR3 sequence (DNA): TGTGCCAGCAGGTTTGCGGCTGCTAACTATGGCTACACCTTC.

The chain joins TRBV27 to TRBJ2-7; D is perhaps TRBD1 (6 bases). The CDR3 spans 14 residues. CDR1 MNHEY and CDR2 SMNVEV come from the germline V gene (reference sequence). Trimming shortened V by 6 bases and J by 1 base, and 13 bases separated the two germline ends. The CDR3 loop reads CASSHSTGSYEQYF. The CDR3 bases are TGTGCCAGCAGCCATTCCACAGGGTCCTACGAGCAGTACTTC.

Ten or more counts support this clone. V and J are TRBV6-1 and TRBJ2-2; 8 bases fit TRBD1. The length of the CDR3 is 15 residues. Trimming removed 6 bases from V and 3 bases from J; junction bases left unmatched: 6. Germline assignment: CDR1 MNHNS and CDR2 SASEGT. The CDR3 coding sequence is TGTGCCAGCAGGAGACAGGGGCGGTACACCGGGGAGCTGTTTTTT. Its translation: CASRRQGRYTGELFF.

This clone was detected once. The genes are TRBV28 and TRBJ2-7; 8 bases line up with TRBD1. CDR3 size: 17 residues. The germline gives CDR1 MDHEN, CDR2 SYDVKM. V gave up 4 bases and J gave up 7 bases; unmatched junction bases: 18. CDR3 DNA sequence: TGTGCCAGCAGTTCCCCTGGTGCAGGGGGCCGGTCGGGGGAGCAGTACTTC. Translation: CASSSPGAGGRSGEQYF.

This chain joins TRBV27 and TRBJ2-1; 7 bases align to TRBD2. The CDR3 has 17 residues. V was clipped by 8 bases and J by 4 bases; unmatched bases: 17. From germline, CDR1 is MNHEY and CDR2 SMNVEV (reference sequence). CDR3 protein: CASATLAEPLSYNEQFF. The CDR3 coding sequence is TGTGCCAGCGCAACCCTAGCGGAACCACTCTCATACAATGAGCAGTTCTTC.

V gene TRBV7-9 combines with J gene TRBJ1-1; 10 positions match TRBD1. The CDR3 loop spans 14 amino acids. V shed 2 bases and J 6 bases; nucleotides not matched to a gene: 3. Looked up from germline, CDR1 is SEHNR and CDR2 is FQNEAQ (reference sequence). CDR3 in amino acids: CASSLTGQGSEAFF. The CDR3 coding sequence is TGTGCCAGCAGCTTAACGGGACAGGGGTCTGAAGCTTTCTTT.

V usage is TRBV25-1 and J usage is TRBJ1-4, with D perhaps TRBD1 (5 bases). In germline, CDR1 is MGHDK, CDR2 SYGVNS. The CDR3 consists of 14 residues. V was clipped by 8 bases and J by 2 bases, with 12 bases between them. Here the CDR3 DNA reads TGTGCCAGCTTAAGGGGAGGCACTAATGAAAAACTGTTTTTT. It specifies CASLRGGTNEKLFF.

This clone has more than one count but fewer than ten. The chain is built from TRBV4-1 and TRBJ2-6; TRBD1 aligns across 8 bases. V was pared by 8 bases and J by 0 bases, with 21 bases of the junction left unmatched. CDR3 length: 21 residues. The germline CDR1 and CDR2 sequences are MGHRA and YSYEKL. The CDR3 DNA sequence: TGCGCCAGCCTCGATCGTTTCAGGGGGCCTCCAAAAGGCTCTGGGGCCAACGTCCTGACTTTC. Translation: CASLDRFRGPPKGSGANVLTF.

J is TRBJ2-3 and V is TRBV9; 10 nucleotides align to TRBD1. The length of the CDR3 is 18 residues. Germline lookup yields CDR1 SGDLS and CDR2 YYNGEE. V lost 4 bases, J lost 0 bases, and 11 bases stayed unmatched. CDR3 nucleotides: TGTGCCAGCAGCCTTCGGACAGGGGGTTTATTAAGCACAGATACGCAGTATTTT. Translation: CASSLRTGGLLSTDTQYF.

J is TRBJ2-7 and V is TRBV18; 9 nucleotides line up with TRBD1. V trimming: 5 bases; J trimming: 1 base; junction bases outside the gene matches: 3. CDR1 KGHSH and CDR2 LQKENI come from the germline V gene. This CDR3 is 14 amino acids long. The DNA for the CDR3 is TGTGCCAGCTCAGCCGGGACAGGGTCCTACGAGCAGTACTTC. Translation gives CASSAGTGSYEQYF.

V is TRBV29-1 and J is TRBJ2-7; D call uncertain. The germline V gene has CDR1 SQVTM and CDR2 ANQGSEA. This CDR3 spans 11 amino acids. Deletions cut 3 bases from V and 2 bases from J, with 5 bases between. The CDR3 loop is CSVDEAYEQYF. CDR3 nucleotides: TGCAGCGTTGACGAGGCCTACGAGCAGTACTTC.

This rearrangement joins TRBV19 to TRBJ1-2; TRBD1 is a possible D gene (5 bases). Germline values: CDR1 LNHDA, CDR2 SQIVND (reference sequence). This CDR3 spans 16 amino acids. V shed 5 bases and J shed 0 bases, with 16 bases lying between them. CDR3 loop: CASSLLGLTANYGYTF. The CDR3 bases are TGTGCCAGTAGTCTGCTGGGGTTGACAGCTAACTATGGCTACACCTTC.

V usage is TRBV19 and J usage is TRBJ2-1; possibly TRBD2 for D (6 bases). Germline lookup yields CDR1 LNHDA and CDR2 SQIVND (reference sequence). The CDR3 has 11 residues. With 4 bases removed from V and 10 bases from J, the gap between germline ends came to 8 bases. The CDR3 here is CASSRGLEQFF. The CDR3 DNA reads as TGTGCCAGTAGTAGGGGACTCGAGCAGTTCTTC.

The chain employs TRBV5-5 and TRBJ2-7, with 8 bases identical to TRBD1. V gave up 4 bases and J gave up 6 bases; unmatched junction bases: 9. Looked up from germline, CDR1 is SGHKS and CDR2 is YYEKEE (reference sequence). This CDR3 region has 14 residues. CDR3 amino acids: CASSGAGGASEQYF. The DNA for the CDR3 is TGTGCCAGCAGCGGGGCAGGGGGCGCATCCGAGCAGTACTTC. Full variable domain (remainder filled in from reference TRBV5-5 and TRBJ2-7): DAGVTQSPTHLIKTRGQQVTLRCSPISGHKSVSWYQQVLGQGPQFIFQYYEKEERGRGNFPDRFSARQFPNYSSELNVNALLLGDSALYLCASSGAGGASEQYFGPGTRLTVT.

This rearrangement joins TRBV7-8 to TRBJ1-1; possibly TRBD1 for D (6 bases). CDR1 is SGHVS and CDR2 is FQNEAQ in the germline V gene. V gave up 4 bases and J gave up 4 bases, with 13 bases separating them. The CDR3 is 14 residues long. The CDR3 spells CASSYKGGGTEAFF. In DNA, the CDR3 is TGTGCCAGCAGCTACAAGGGGGGGGGCACTGAAGCTTTCTTT.

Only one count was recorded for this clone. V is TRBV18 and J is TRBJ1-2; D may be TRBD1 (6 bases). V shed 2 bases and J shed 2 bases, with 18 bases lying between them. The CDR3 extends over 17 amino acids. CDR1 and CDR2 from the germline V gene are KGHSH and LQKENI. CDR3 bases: TGTGCCAGCTCACCAGGGGGCCCCCACAGGGCGAACTATGGCTACACCTTC. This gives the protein CASSPGGPHRANYGYTF.